These 21 T cell receptor beta chains were all obtained from the same sample, sequenced in a study of early T cells in non-severe SARS-CoV-2 infection. TCRdb reprocessed the 5' RACE reads with MiXCR, giving one entry per CDR3 protein. The data show 30,000 to 35,000 distinct CDR3 sequences, about 4.3% seen once. Sample: whole blood. The receptor set was obtained from an adult who was a healthcare worker with PCR-confirmed SARS-CoV-2 infection or an uninfected control (not recorded which).

V usage is TRBV28 and J usage is TRBJ2-1; 7 bases are a match to TRBD1. The germline V gene encodes CDR1 MDHEN and CDR2 SYDVKM. V lost 5 bases, J lost 5 bases, and 9 bases stayed unmatched. CDR3 size: 15 residues. The CDR3: CASSPPGQRNNEQFF. The CDR3 DNA is TGTGCCAGCAGTCCGCCGGGACAGCGGAACAATGAGCAGTTCTTC.

This clonotype has only a few counts. The chain uses TRBV6-1 and TRBJ2-1; TRBD1 is a possible D gene (6 bases). There are 11 residues in the CDR3. Trimming left V 2 bases short and J 13 bases short, with 9 bases between. The germline V gene encodes CDR1 MNHNS and CDR2 SASEGT. This CDR3 reads CASSEMDSQFF. CDR3 sequence (DNA): TGTGCCAGCAGTGAAATGGACAGCCAGTTCTTC.

The rearrangement joins TRBV25-1 to TRBJ2-7; 8 bases fit TRBD1. The CDR3 is made up of 15 amino acids. Germline CDR1 reads MGHDK; CDR2 reads SYGVNS. The J segment lost 4 bases and the V segment lost 3 bases, leaving 8 bases of the junction unmatched. CDR3 sequence: CASSDEDRGGYEQYF. For the CDR3, the DNA is TGTGCCAGCAGTGACGAAGACAGGGGCGGATACGAGCAGTACTTC.

There are many counts of this clonotype. This chain links TRBV5-1 with TRBJ2-7, with 10 bases matching TRBD2. J gave up 3 bases and V 0 bases, and 6 bases lay outside the gene matches. The CDR3 totals 16 residues. The germline gives CDR1 SGHRS, CDR2 YFSETQ. The CDR3 region has the DNA TGCGCCAGCAGCTTGGAGGGACTAGCGCCGGGCTACGAGCAGTACTTC. Translation: CASSLEGLAPGYEQYF.

The sample holds many counts of this clonotype. J is TRBJ1-1 and V is TRBV12-3 or TRBV12-4; TRBD1 is a possible D gene (5 bases). There are 13 residues in the CDR3. Trimming stripped 1 base from V and 5 bases from J, with 8 bases between. CDR3 in amino acids: CASSLESGTEAFF. The CDR3 nucleotides read TGTGCCAGCAGTTTAGAATCAGGGACTGAAGCTTTCTTT.

This clonotype was seen at least ten times. J is TRBJ2-3 and V is TRBV5-5, with D unclear. The germline V gene encodes CDR1 SGHKS and CDR2 YYEKEE (reference sequence). Deletions cut 4 bases from V and 6 bases from J, with 15 bases between. The CDR3 loop spans 14 amino acids. In DNA form, the CDR3 reads TGTGCCAGCAGCCGACTGGACCCAGTTGATACGCAGTATTTT. It codes for CASSRLDPVDTQYF.

V gene TRBV3-1 combines with J gene TRBJ1-2; 7 positions agree with TRBD1. The V and J ends lost 0 bases and 7 bases, in that order; junction bases with no gene match: 11. CDR1 is LGHDT, CDR2 YNNKEL, per germline (reference sequence). This CDR3 comprises 16 residues. The DNA for the CDR3 is TGTGCCAGCAGCCAAGAAGGGCCCTTGACAGGGCTTGGCTACACCTTC. Protein sequence: CASSQEGPLTGLGYTF.

This clonotype was seen at least ten times. This sequence joins TRBV7-2 and TRBJ2-3, with D tentatively TRBD1 (5 bases). Germline values: CDR1 SGHTA, CDR2 FQGNSA. The CDR3 runs to 16 residues. V was cut by 1 base and J by 2 bases, with 13 bases left in between. The CDR3: CASSLGTNMDTDTQYF. The CDR3 bases are TGTGCCAGCAGCTTAGGGACAAACATGGACACAGATACGCAGTATTTT.

At least ten counts were recorded for this clonotype. The chain uses TRBV5-1 and TRBJ2-3; 14 nucleotides match TRBD2. The CDR3 extends over 17 amino acids. The J segment lost 4 bases and the V segment lost 4 bases, leaving 8 bases of the junction unmatched. Germline V gene lookup returns CDR1 SGHRS and CDR2 YFSETQ. The CDR3 loop reads CASSPPTSGGEADTQYF. The CDR3 DNA is TGCGCCAGCAGCCCTCCGACTAGCGGGGGGGAAGCAGATACGCAGTATTTT.

This clonotype was counted ten times or more. The J gene is TRBJ1-2, the V gene TRBV20-1, with 10 bases matching TRBD1. The CDR3 spans 14 residues. Germline lookup yields CDR1 DFQATT and CDR2 SNEGSKA (reference sequence). J was trimmed by 2 bases and V by 7 bases; bases with no gene match: 7. CDR3 nucleotide sequence: TGCAGTGGCACACCGGGACAGGGGAACTATGGCTACACCTTC. This encodes CSGTPGQGNYGYTF.

Points on this clonotype: A read error may account for a junction end that differs from germline. This rearrangement joins TRBV5-4 to TRBJ2-1, with 12 bases fitting TRBD2. CDR3 length: 15 residues. CDR1 and CDR2 from the germline V gene are SGHNT and YYREEE (reference sequence). CDR3 nucleotides: TGTGCCAGCACCTTGACTAGCGGGGGCAGGGATGAGCAGTTCTTC. Amino acid sequence: CASTLTSGGRDEQFF.

This clonotype was observed many times. The genes are TRBV7-9 and TRBJ1-3; no firm D call. Trimming cost V 2 bases and J 4 bases, with 3 bases left between them. CDR3 length equals 12 residues. Germline CDR1 reads SEHNR; CDR2 reads FQNEAQ (reference sequence). The CDR3 spells CASSLTGNTIYF. CDR3 sequence (DNA): TGTGCCAGCAGCTTAACGGGAAACACCATATATTTT.

The sample holds many counts of this clonotype. V and J are TRBV29-1 and TRBJ2-5, with 7 nucleotides matching TRBD1. There are 14 residues in the CDR3. From germline, CDR1 is SQVTM and CDR2 ANQGSEA. Losses at the gene ends were 4 bases for V and 2 bases for J; bases not matched to a gene: 7. Here the CDR3 DNA reads TGCAGCGTTGGAGGACAGGCCCTACAAGAGACCCAGTACTTC. Its protein is CSVGGQALQETQYF. The full variable domain, completed using reference TRBV29-1 and TRBJ2-5, is SAVISQKPSRDICQRGTSLTIQCQVDSQVTMMFWYRQQPGQSLTLIATANQGSEATYESGFVIDKFPISRPNLTFSTLTVSNMSPEDSSIYLCSVGGQALQETQYFGPGTRLLVL.

This clonotype came up many times. This chain connects TRBV18 to TRBJ1-1; 12 bases are shared with TRBD1. CDR1 KGHSH and CDR2 LQKENI come from the germline V gene. V trimming: 3 bases; J trimming: 5 bases; junction bases outside the gene matches: 4. The CDR3 is 15 residues long. In DNA form, the CDR3 reads TGTGCCAGCTCACCGCAGGGACAGGGGGCTACTGAAGCTTTCTTT. Protein: CASSPQGQGATEAFF.

Ten or more counts support this clonotype. This chain connects TRBV24-1 to TRBJ2-1; D not resolved. Germline V lookup: CDR1 KGHDR, CDR2 SFDVKD. The length of the CDR3 is 14 residues. With 1 base removed from V and 7 bases from J, the gap between germline ends came to 10 bases. The CDR3, as DNA: TGTGCCACCAGTGATTTTCGCGTTTTGAATGAGCAGTTCTTC. This codes for CATSDFRVLNEQFF.

This clonotype was observed many times. The chain is built from TRBV5-4 and TRBJ1-1; tentatively, D is TRBD1 (5 bases). The germline CDR1 and CDR2 sequences are SGHNT and YYREEE (reference sequence). The CDR3 has 14 amino acids. The ends were cut back, 0 bases at V and 2 bases at J, with 8 bases in the middle. The CDR3 DNA reads as TGTGCCAGCAGCTTGGACAGGTTTAACACTGAAGCTTTCTTT. As protein: CASSLDRFNTEAFF.

The sample holds many counts of this clonotype. V is TRBV29-1 and J is TRBJ2-7, with D perhaps matching TRBD1 (6 bases). V lost 5 bases, J lost 4 bases, and 12 bases lay in between. From germline, CDR1 is SQVTM and CDR2 ANQGSEA. The CDR3 contains 12 residues. The CDR3 here is CSVRQGFYEQYF. DNA for the CDR3: TGCAGCGTTCGGCAGGGGTTTTACGAGCAGTACTTC.

Ten or more counts support this clonotype. The rearrangement uses TRBV5-6 and TRBJ1-2; TRBD1 aligns across 9 bases. CDR3 length: 14 residues. Germline assignment: CDR1 SGHDT and CDR2 YYEEEE. The J segment lost 7 bases and the V segment lost 3 bases, leaving 7 bases of the junction unmatched. Written as DNA, the CDR3 is TGTGCCAGCAGCTGGGACAGGGCGGTTGGTGGCTACACCTTC. It specifies CASSWDRAVGGYTF.

This clonotype has ten or more counts. The CDR3 bases are TGTGCCAGCAGTGTGGAGGGTACGCAGTATTTT. Residues: CASSVEGTQYF. The chain employs TRBV25-1 and TRBJ2-3; D possibly corresponds to TRBD2 (6 bases). CDR3 length: 11 amino acids. V lost 4 bases and J lost 8, with 7 bases in between. Germline CDR1 reads MGHDK; CDR2 reads SYGVNS.

This clonotype was recorded at least ten times. V is TRBV6-5 and J is TRBJ2-3; D may match TRBD1 or TRBD2 (5 bases each). Germline CDR1 and CDR2: MNHEY and SVGAGI. The V end lost 9 bases, the J end lost 5 bases, and 15 bases lay between the germline ends. This CDR3 contains 13 residues. CDR3 in amino acids: CASRQTGQDTQYF. As DNA, the CDR3 is TGTGCCAGTAGACAGACGGGGCAAGATACGCAGTATTTT.

The table lists this clonotype with many counts. The chain recombines TRBV5-1 with TRBJ2-1, with 13 bases matching TRBD2. Germline trimming cut 5 bases from V and 10 bases from J; bases unmatched to any gene: 6. This CDR3 is 14 amino acids long. Germline V CDR1 and CDR2: SGHRS, YFSETQ. CDR3 bases: TGCGCCAGCAGTTATGGGACTAGCGGGGCGGAGCAGTTCTTC. This codes for CASSYGTSGAEQFF.